These 17 T cell receptor beta chains share one sample of origin, sequenced in a study of monozygotic twins with cystic fibrosis. Generated by immunoSEQ multiplex PCR, the TCRdb table keeps only in-frame clones and is missing some. The sample consists of fewer than 30,000 clones, 85% of them appearing once. Source material: blood. The receptors were gathered from a girl aged 2-15 years with cystic fibrosis.

The V and J genes are TRBV28 and TRBJ1-2; perhaps TRBD1 as D (5 bases). Looked up from germline, CDR1 is MDHEN and CDR2 is SYDVKM. This CDR3 has 13 amino acids. Trimming cost V 6 bases and J 6 bases, with 14 bases left between them. DNA for the CDR3: TGTGCCAGCAGGCCCCCCGGGGCAAATGGCTACACCTTC. This translates into CASRPPGANGYTF.

The CDR3 reads CASSPQGGGVETQYF. The CDR3 DNA reads TGTGCCAGCAGCCCCCAAGGCGGGGGGGTCGAGACCCAGTACTTC. This chain connects TRBV11-3 to TRBJ2-5; 9 nucleotides agree with TRBD2. CDR1 and CDR2 (germline): SGHNT, YENEEA. CDR3 length: 15 amino acids. After removal of 5 bases from V and 5 bases from J, the junction contained 9 bases not matched to a gene.

The rearrangement links TRBV19 to TRBJ1-1, with 8 bases lining up with TRBD1. The V gene's germline CDR1 is LNHDA and CDR2 SQIVND (reference sequence). The CDR3 loop spans 15 amino acids. The J segment lost 4 bases and the V segment lost 6 bases, leaving 10 bases of the junction unmatched. This CDR3 reads CASSPGQGLSTEAFF. The DNA of the CDR3 is TGTGCCAGTAGCCCAGGACAGGGTCTGAGCACTGAAGCTTTCTTT.

This rearrangement joins TRBV6-4 to TRBJ2-3; D might be TRBD2 (5 bases). Germline V lookup: CDR1 MRHNA, CDR2 SNTAGT. The CDR3 is 14 residues long. V gave up 2 bases and J gave up 2 bases, with 8 bases separating them. The CDR3: CASSDVGVTDTQYF. The CDR3 coding sequence is TGTGCCAGCAGTGACGTCGGGGTCACAGATACGCAGTATTTT.

In DNA, the CDR3 is TGTGCCAGCAGTTCCCGACAGGGAAATGAAAAACTGTTTTTT. Protein sequence: CASSSRQGNEKLFF. The rearrangement uses TRBV6-1 and TRBJ1-4, with 7 bases identical to TRBD1. The length of the CDR3 is 14 residues. CDR1 is MNHNS, CDR2 SASEGT, per germline. The V and J ends lost 5 bases and 5 bases, in that order; junction bases with no gene match: 5.

The rearrangement links TRBV11-2 to TRBJ2-7, with 7 bases aligning to TRBD1. The trim removed 6 bases at V and 3 bases at J, leaving 11 bases unmatched. Germline CDR1 reads SGHAT; CDR2 reads FQNNGV. The CDR3 length is 15 residues. The DNA of the CDR3 is TGTGCCAGCAGTTCAGACAGGGAGCCTAACTACGAGCAGTACTTC. This translates into CASSSDREPNYEQYF.

The chain uses TRBV11-1 and TRBJ2-1; TRBD2 agrees at 14 bases. The trim removed 1 base at V and 10 bases at J, leaving 9 bases unmatched. This CDR3 is 17 amino acids long. CDR1 is SGHAT, CDR2 FQDESV, per germline (reference sequence). The CDR3 protein is CASSLGYGTSGRGEQFF. The CDR3 region has the DNA TGTGCCAGCAGCTTAGGGTACGGGACTAGCGGGAGAGGCGAGCAGTTCTTC.

In its sample, this clone was seen a few times. The rearrangement joins TRBV30 to TRBJ1-1; no clear D gene. The CDR3 has 12 residues. Germline loops: CDR1 GTSNPN, CDR2 SVGIG (reference sequence). Trimming stripped 0 bases from V and 7 bases from J, with 9 bases between. CDR3 sequence reads: CAWSVRTFEAFF. CDR3 in DNA: TGTGCCTGGAGTGTACGCACATTTGAAGCTTTCTTT.

The rearrangement links TRBV5-6 to TRBJ2-3; 7 bases fit TRBD2. The CDR3 extends over 14 amino acids. V gave up 1 base and J gave up 5 bases; unmatched junction bases: 4. Germline CDR1 is SGHDT and CDR2 is YYEEEE. The CDR3 sequence is CASSLSASGDTQYF. The DNA of the CDR3 is TGTGCCAGCAGCTTGTCGGCTAGCGGAGATACGCAGTATTTT.

This chain uses TRBV2 with TRBJ2-7; maybe TRBD2 (6 bases). Trimming removed 5 bases from V and 4 bases from J, with 12 bases in between. The germline gives CDR1 SNHLY, CDR2 FYNNEI. There are 13 residues in the CDR3. The CDR3 sequence: CASSFGSRYEQYF. The CDR3 DNA reads TGTGCCAGCAGTTTCGGGAGTCGATACGAGCAGTACTTC.

The sample holds one count of this clone. The chain recombines TRBV5-1 with TRBJ2-1, with TRBD1 matching over 10 bases. CDR1 and CDR2 from the germline V gene are SGHRS and YFSETQ. This CDR3 has 16 residues. V gave up 3 bases and J gave up 9 bases; unmatched junction bases: 12. The CDR3 DNA sequence: TGCGCCAGCAGCTCGCGTACGCGACAGGGGGCAAGTGAGCAGTTCTTC. Translated, it gives CASSSRTRQGASEQFF.

The gene calls are TRBV6-1 and TRBJ1-2; no clear D gene. Trimming pared 3 bases from V and 2 bases from J, leaving 13 bases between. This CDR3 comprises 15 residues. Germline V CDR1 and CDR2: MNHNS, SASEGT. The CDR3 coding sequence is TGTGCCAGCAGTGACATGACGGGAAGAAACTATGGCTACACCTTC. Its translation is CASSDMTGRNYGYTF.

The chain employs TRBV5-4 and TRBJ2-1; D is tentatively TRBD1 or TRBD2 (5 bases each). V shed 0 bases and J shed 8 bases, with 15 bases lying between them. The CDR3 consists of 15 residues. Germline-derived CDR1 and CDR2 are SGHNT and YYREEE (reference sequence). The CDR3 region is CASSLEGAYGDEQFF. The CDR3 DNA reads as TGTGCCAGCAGCTTGGAAGGGGCTTACGGGGATGAGCAGTTCTTC.

This clone showed up just once. The rearrangement links TRBV27 to TRBJ1-1, with no clear D. Trimming removed 1 base at V and 4 bases at J, with 16 bases between. CDR1 is MNHEY and CDR2 is SMNVEV in the germline V gene (reference sequence). The CDR3 spans 16 residues. The CDR3 DNA sequence: TGTGCCAGCAGTTTATTTTTCGGCCTTCTGGGCACTGAAGCTTTCTTT. Translating gives CASSLFFGLLGTEAFF.

On this clone: Germline and junction disagree at one end, which may indicate a read error. The rearrangement uses TRBV7-7 and TRBJ2-1, with D possibly matching TRBD2 (6 bases). The CDR3 extends over 13 amino acids. Germline V lookup: CDR1 SSHAT, CDR2 FNYEAQ (reference sequence). CDR3 coding DNA: TGTGCTAGCAGCTTAGGAGGGGTCAATGAGCAGTTCTTC. This sequence encodes CASSLGGVNEQFF.

The genes are TRBV7-2 and TRBJ1-3, with D possibly being TRBD1 (6 bases). The ends were cut back, 6 bases at V and 4 bases at J, with 16 bases in the middle. CDR1 is SGHTA and CDR2 is FQGNSA in the germline V gene. The CDR3 totals 15 residues. The CDR3 DNA follows: TGTGCCAGCAGACCCACAGGGTTGCAGGGAAACACCATATATTTT. Protein product: CASRPTGLQGNTIYF.

CDR3 in amino acids: CASSASQGTANIQYF. CDR3 sequence (DNA): TGTGCCAGCAGCGCCTCGCAGGGGACCGCGAACATTCAGTACTTC. V and J are TRBV6-5 and TRBJ2-4, with D perhaps matching TRBD1 (6 bases). The V and J ends lost 6 bases and 7 bases respectively, with 19 bases between them. The CDR3 is 15 amino acids. In germline, CDR1 is MNHEY, CDR2 SVGAGI.